This T cell receptor (beta chain) was documented in a study of early T cells in non-severe SARS-CoV-2 infection. V trimming: 1 base; J trimming: 0 bases; junction bases outside the gene matches: 9. CDR3 length: 18 amino acids. CDR1 and CDR2 from the germline V gene are SGHAT and FQNNGV. Molecules of cDNA were individually given unique molecular identifiers that were attached to them. A single record per CDR3 protein comes from TCRdb applying MiXCR to the 5' RACE reads. The table shows approximately 50,000 distinct CDR3 sequences, with 12% occurring only once. Study-level findings and limits: VDJdb matching skewed toward anti-spike CD8 responses, missing private and CD4 specificities.

This clonotype occurred a few times. No antigen is known for it. This receptor was taken from an adult who was a healthcare worker with PCR-confirmed SARS-CoV-2 infection or an uninfected control (not recorded which). The chain couples TRBV11-2 to TRBJ2-3, with TRBD2 identical over 8 bases. Sequencing used whole blood. DNA of the CDR3: TGTGCCAGCAGCTTAGTGAGTCTGCGGGAGGTTAGCACAGATACGCAGTATTTT. This translates into CASSLVSLREVSTDTQYF.